This TCR beta chain was sequenced in a study of Graves' ophthalmopathy and Graves' hyperthyroidism. Across the study: Peripheral blood was gathered at the point of initial diagnosis, before any treatment started.

Ten or more counts support this clonotype. Germline CDR1 reads LNHDA; CDR2 reads SQIVND (reference sequence). The CDR3 runs 13 residues. Trimming shortened V by 8 bases and J by 3 bases, and 13 bases separated the two germline ends. Amplification targeted the TCR beta CDR3 regions, with RNA transcripts as the source material. RT-PCR was first run with HTBI primers, then multiplex PCR in a second round. MiXCR, run by TCRdb on the multiplex PCR reads, gives a single entry per CDR3 protein. The repertoire holds about 740,000 distinct CDR3 sequences, with 35% to 50% as singletons. The chain links TRBV19 to TRBJ1-1; D call uncertain. This clonotype was obtained from an adult man with Graves' ophthalmopathy. The sequencing sample was made of peripheral blood. This CDR3 reads CASGQKRDTEAFF. The CDR3 bases are TGTGCCAGTGGGCAAAAACGGGACACTGAAGCTTTCTTT.